These T cell receptor beta chains were read from a single sample in a study of blood T cell repertoires in COVID-19. Method: immunoSEQ multiplex PCR; TCRdb's copy keeps in-frame clones and lacks some. This table has about 290,000 clones, roughly 86% appearing once. What was sequenced was peripheral blood. These receptors originate from a woman younger than 45 with COVID-19, enrolled during active disease. CDR3s include the opening cysteine and the closing phenylalanine or tryptophan. Each record gives: V gene, J gene, clone size, D gene, CDR3 protein, CDR3 DNA. The D gene is left open where the match is weak. Some rows mark clone size as missing; the rest say once, few, many or name a class of expanded clone.

V: TRBV2
J: TRBJ1-5
size: -
D: TRBD1
CDR3: CASRAGGSNQPQHF
DNA: TGTGCCAGCAGGGCAGGGGGTAGCAATCAGCCCCAGCATTTT

V: TRBV27
J: TRBJ2-3
size: -
D: -
CDR3: CASSLSGLPLDTQYF
DNA: TGTGCCAGCAGTTTATCAGGACTACCGCTCGATACGCAGTATTTT

V: TRBV27
J: TRBJ1-5
size: -
D: TRBD1
CDR3: CASSLNRGWDQPQHF
DNA: TGTGCCAGCAGTTTAAACAGGGGATGGGATCAGCCCCAGCATTTT

V: TRBV27
J: TRBJ1-2
size: -
D: -
CDR3: CASSLAGASGDRGYTF
DNA: TGTGCCAGCAGTTTAGCCGGAGCCTCAGGGGATCGGGGCTACACCTTC

V: TRBV19
J: TRBJ1-3
size: -
D: -
CDR3: CASIRGSSGNTIYF
DNA: TGTGCCAGTATCCGGGGAAGCTCTGGAAACACCATATATTTT

V: TRBV4-1
J: TRBJ1-2
size: -
D: TRBD1
CDR3: CASSRKRTGGPYGYTF
DNA: TGCGCCAGCAGCCGGAAAAGGACAGGGGGGCCCTATGGCTACACCTTC

V: TRBV15
J: TRBJ1-4
size: -
D: -
CDR3: CATSRDGQGMEKLFF
DNA: TGTGCCACCAGCAGAGACGGTCAGGGGATGGAAAAACTGTTTTTT

V: TRBV6-2/TRBV6-3
J: TRBJ2-2
size: -
D: -
CDR3: CASSLSSNWPGELFF
DNA: TGTGCCAGCAGTTTATCCTCGAATTGGCCCGGGGAGCTGTTTTTT

V: TRBV5-6
J: TRBJ1-5
size: once
D: -
CDR3: CASSSLGRGNQPQHF
DNA: TGTGCCAGCAGCTCCTTGGGGAGGGGCAATCAGCCCCAGCATTTT

V: TRBV25-1
J: TRBJ1-2
size: -
D: -
CDR3: CASSDRGIVGGYTF
DNA: TGTGCCAGCAGTGACAGGGGCATAGTAGGGGGCTACACCTTC

V: TRBV7-9
J: TRBJ1-4
size: -
D: TRBD1
CDR3: CASSFTGTVNEKLFF
DNA: TGTGCCAGCAGCTTTACCGGGACAGTAAATGAAAAACTGTTTTTT

V: TRBV29-1
J: TRBJ2-1
size: -
D: TRBD2
CDR3: CSVGGLRGGLWFEQFF
DNA: TGCAGTGTCGGTGGTTTGCGGGGGGGCCTCTGGTTCGAGCAGTTCTTC

V: TRBV7-9
J: TRBJ2-1
size: once
D: -
CDR3: CASSLALDNEQFF
DNA: TGTGCCAGCAGCTTAGCATTAGATAATGAGCAGTTCTTC

V: TRBV9
J: TRBJ2-3
size: -
D: TRBD2
CDR3: CASSPAGGATDTQYF
DNA: TGTGCCAGCAGCCCAGCCGGGGGGGCCACAGATACGCAGTATTTT

V: TRBV2
J: TRBJ2-7
size: -
D: -
CDR3: CASRTATYEQYF
DNA: TGTGCCAGCAGAACCGCAACTTACGAGCAGTACTTC

V: TRBV19
J: TRBJ1-1
size: -
D: -
CDR3: CASTLTGEAFF
DNA: TGTGCCAGTACCCTGACAGGTGAAGCTTTCTTT

V: TRBV3-1/TRBV3-2
J: TRBJ1-1
size: -
D: TRBD1
CDR3: CASSQTGEAFF
DNA: TGTGCCAGCAGCCAGACAGGGGAGGCTTTCTTT

V: TRBV6-6
J: TRBJ2-3
size: -
D: TRBD2
CDR3: CASSPGSSGGRTDTQYF
DNA: TGTGCCAGCAGTCCCGGTTCTAGCGGGGGGCGCACAGATACGCAGTATTTT

V: TRBV7-2
J: TRBJ1-1
size: few
D: -
CDR3: CASSPQVETEAFF
DNA: TGTGCCAGCAGCCCACAAGTGGAGACTGAAGCTTTCTTT

V: TRBV6-5
J: TRBJ1-5
size: -
D: TRBD1
CDR3: CASSTGGLKGQPQHF
DNA: TGTGCCAGCAGTACAGGGGGCCTTAAGGGTCAGCCCCAGCATTTT

V: TRBV4-1
J: TRBJ2-7
size: -
D: TRBD2
CDR3: CASSQVRVIASGGPTYEQYF
DNA: TGCGCCAGCAGCCAAGTTCGAGTTATTGCTAGCGGGGGGCCAACCTACGAGCAGTACTTC

V: TRBV5-4
J: TRBJ2-1
size: -
D: TRBD2
CDR3: CASTWSSGGPYNEQFF
DNA: TGTGCCAGCACCTGGAGTAGCGGGGGCCCATACAATGAGCAGTTCTTC

V: TRBV19
J: TRBJ1-2
size: -
D: TRBD1
CDR3: CASSTVGGTAPYGYTF
DNA: TGTGCCAGTAGCACTGTTGGGGGGACAGCTCCGTATGGCTACACCTTC

V: TRBV28
J: TRBJ1-4
size: -
D: -
CDR3: CASSFRRGKEFF
DNA: TGTGCCAGCAGTTTCCGTAGGGGGAAGGAGTTTTTT

V: TRBV18
J: TRBJ1-1
size: -
D: TRBD1
CDR3: CASSRTGATEAFF
DNA: TGTGCCAGCTCACGGACAGGGGCCACTGAAGCTTTCTTT

V: TRBV2
J: TRBJ1-2
size: -
D: TRBD1
CDR3: CASSPTRQGEGYGYTF
DNA: TGTGCCAGCAGTCCTACGAGACAGGGAGAAGGCTATGGCTACACCTTC

V: TRBV7-9
J: TRBJ1-1
size: -
D: TRBD1
CDR3: CASTDRAGTEAFF
DNA: TGTGCCAGCACCGACAGGGCTGGCACTGAAGCTTTCTTT

V: TRBV4-2
J: TRBJ2-5
size: -
D: TRBD2
CDR3: CASSQVVSGGGQETQYF
DNA: TGTGCCAGCAGCCAAGTCGTTAGCGGGGGGGGGCAAGAGACCCAGTACTTC

V: TRBV5-1
J: TRBJ1-2
size: -
D: TRBD1
CDR3: CASRSDRGQGYTF
DNA: TGCGCCAGCAGATCCGACAGGGGGCAAGGCTACACCTTC